A single T cell receptor (beta chain) is shown here with its context. Its antigen remains unknown. TCRdb's copy holds only in-frame clones and misses some; the assay was immunoSEQ multiplex PCR. The sample includes roughly 120,000 clones, roughly 84% of them seen just once. The record originates from a study of T cell responses to AZD1222 COVID-19 vaccine. Study-level background: Researchers grouped second doses given at about 4 or about 12 weeks into one pool. Study observations and caveats: After the peak T cell response, and only then, were repertoires sampled. Among the donors, most were white British and more were female, and clonal diversity was possibly underestimated. Reports indicate that nearly half of spike-specific TCRs are directed at unmutated variant regions.

The germline V gene encodes CDR1 SGHDT and CDR2 YYEEEE. Trimming cost V 2 bases and J 7 bases, with 7 bases left between them. There are 11 residues in the CDR3. The sample was peripheral blood, taken on day 0 of AZD1222 vaccination. The sequence was collected from an adult in good health. The V gene is TRBV5-6, the J gene TRBJ2-7; no definite D call. CDR3: CASSFLEEQYF. The DNA of the CDR3 is TGTGCCAGCAGCTTTCTAGAAGAGCAGTACTTC.